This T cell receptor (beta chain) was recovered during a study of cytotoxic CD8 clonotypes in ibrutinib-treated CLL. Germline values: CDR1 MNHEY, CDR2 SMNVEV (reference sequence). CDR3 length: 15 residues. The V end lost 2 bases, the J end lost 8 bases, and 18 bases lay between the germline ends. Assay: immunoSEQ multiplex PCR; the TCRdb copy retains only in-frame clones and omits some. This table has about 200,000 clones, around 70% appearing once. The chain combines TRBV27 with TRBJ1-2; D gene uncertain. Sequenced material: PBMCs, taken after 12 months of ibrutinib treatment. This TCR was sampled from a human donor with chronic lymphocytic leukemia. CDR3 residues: CASSLASSTGGGYTF. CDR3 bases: TGTGCCAGCAGTTTAGCGTCTTCTACGGGTGGCGGCTACACCTTC.